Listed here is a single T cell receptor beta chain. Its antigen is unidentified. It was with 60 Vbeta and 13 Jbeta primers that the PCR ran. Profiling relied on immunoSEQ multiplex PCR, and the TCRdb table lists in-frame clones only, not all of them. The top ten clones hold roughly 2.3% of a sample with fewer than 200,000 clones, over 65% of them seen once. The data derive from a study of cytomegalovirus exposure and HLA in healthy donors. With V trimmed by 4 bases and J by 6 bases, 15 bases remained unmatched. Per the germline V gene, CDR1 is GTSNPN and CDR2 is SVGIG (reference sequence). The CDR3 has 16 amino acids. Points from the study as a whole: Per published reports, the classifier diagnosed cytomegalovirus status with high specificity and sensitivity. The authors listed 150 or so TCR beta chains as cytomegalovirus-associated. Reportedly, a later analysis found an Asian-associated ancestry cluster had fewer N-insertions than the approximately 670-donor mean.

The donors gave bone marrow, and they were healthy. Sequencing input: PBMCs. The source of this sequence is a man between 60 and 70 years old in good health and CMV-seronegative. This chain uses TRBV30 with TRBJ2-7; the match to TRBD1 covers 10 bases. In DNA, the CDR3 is TGTGCCTGGAACCCGGGTGAGGGACAGGGGATGGCCGAGCAGTACTTC. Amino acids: CAWNPGEGQGMAEQYF.